A single sample is the source of the 19 T cell receptor beta chains below, sequenced in a study of early T cells in non-severe SARS-CoV-2 infection. TCRdb re-called the 5' RACE reads with MiXCR, one entry per CDR3 protein. The table has some 82,000 distinct CDR3 sequences, less than 8% seen once. The sample was whole blood. These receptors were taken from an adult who was a healthcare worker with PCR-confirmed SARS-CoV-2 infection or an uninfected control (not recorded which).

This clonotype was seen more than once but under ten times. J is TRBJ2-2 and V is TRBV4-3; possible D gene TRBD2, 6 bases. V dropped 3 bases and J dropped 5 bases, with 10 bases sitting between them. Germline CDR1 and CDR2: LGHNA and YSLEER. This CDR3 has 14 residues. The CDR3 is CASSQDYSTGELFF. CDR3 nucleotides: TGCGCCAGCAGCCAGGACTATAGTACCGGGGAGCTGTTTTTT.

This clonotype has only a few counts. This chain uses TRBV7-8 with TRBJ2-6; maybe TRBD2 (5 bases). The CDR3 consists of 18 residues. Germline assignment: CDR1 SGHVS and CDR2 FQNEAQ. The V end was cut by 0 bases, the J end by 0 bases, with 12 bases between. CDR3 residues: CASSLAGRRPSGANVLTF. The CDR3 DNA is TGTGCCAGCAGCTTAGCGGGGAGACGCCCCTCTGGGGCCAACGTCCTGACTTTC.

J is TRBJ1-5 and V is TRBV5-4; unclear D gene. Per germline, CDR1 SGHNT and CDR2 YYREEE (reference sequence). This CDR3 comprises 13 residues. The ends were cut back, 0 bases at V and 0 bases at J, with 1 base in the middle. The CDR3 loop reads CASSLDSNQPQHF. Here the CDR3 DNA reads TGTGCCAGCAGCTTGGATAGCAATCAGCCCCAGCATTTT.

V usage is TRBV6-6 and J usage is TRBJ2-7; 7 positions agree with TRBD1. The CDR3 runs 13 residues. V was clipped by 8 bases and J by 6 bases; unmatched bases: 10. From germline, CDR1 is MNHNY and CDR2 SVGAGI (reference sequence). DNA of the CDR3: TGTGCCAGCTGTCAGGGGGTAACGGTCGAGCAGTACTTC. Encoded protein: CASCQGVTVEQYF.

Ten or more counts support this clonotype. The chain employs TRBV6-5 and TRBJ2-1; 11 nucleotides match TRBD2. CDR1 and CDR2 (germline): MNHEY, SVGAGI. The CDR3 runs to 15 residues. Unmatched junction bases numbered 5, after V lost 3 bases and J lost 7 bases. The DNA of the CDR3 is TGTGCCAGCAGTTATACTAGCGGGAGAGGTAATGAGCAGTTCTTC. Amino acids: CASSYTSGRGNEQFF.

There are a few counts of this clonotype. V gene TRBV5-1 combines with J gene TRBJ2-7; D uncertain. The germline V gene encodes CDR1 SGHRS and CDR2 YFSETQ. The V end lost 0 bases, the J end lost 2 bases, and 9 bases lay between the germline ends. The CDR3 has 14 amino acids. The CDR3 spells CASSLGAGPYEQYF. CDR3 bases: TGCGCCAGCAGCTTGGGGGCCGGGCCCTACGAGCAGTACTTC.

The chain combines TRBV5-1 with TRBJ2-7; D call uncertain. Trimming took off 1 base at V and 0 bases at J, with 5 bases between the two ends. Germline loops: CDR1 SGHRS, CDR2 YFSETQ. CDR3 length: 13 amino acids. The CDR3 protein is CASSLTISYEQYF. The CDR3 nucleotides read TGCGCCAGCAGCTTGACAATCTCCTACGAGCAGTACTTC.

In its sample, this clonotype was seen many times. The chain joins TRBV10-3 to TRBJ1-1; 8 bases align to TRBD1. The CDR3 has 14 amino acids. Germline assignment: CDR1 ENHRY and CDR2 SYGVKD. V trimming: 10 bases; J trimming: 0 bases; junction bases outside the gene matches: 7. CDR3 coding DNA: TGTGCCACCCGAGGACAGGGCTTGAACACTGAAGCTTTCTTT. Translating it yields CATRGQGLNTEAFF.

V gene TRBV7-2 combines with J gene TRBJ2-1; 14 bases are a match to TRBD2. This CDR3 comprises 15 residues. V trimming: 10 bases; J trimming: 8 bases; junction bases outside the gene matches: 10. CDR1 SGHTA and CDR2 FQGNSA come from the germline V gene. CDR3 amino acids: CATGGLAGVEDEQFF. The CDR3 region has the DNA TGTGCCACCGGGGGACTAGCGGGAGTTGAGGATGAGCAGTTCTTC.

The chain is built from TRBV4-2 and TRBJ2-7; 13 bases fit TRBD2. The CDR3 sequence is 16 residues long. V dropped 1 base and J dropped 0; count of bases not matched to a gene: 0. The germline CDR1 and CDR2 sequences are LGHNA and YNFKEQ. CDR3 region: CASSQGTSGGSYEQYF. CDR3 nucleotide sequence: TGTGCCAGCAGCCAAGGGACTAGCGGGGGCTCCTACGAGCAGTACTTC.

This clonotype appeared a few times. The chain has TRBV5-4 and TRBJ2-7, with D possibly being TRBD1 (6 bases). The CDR3 extends over 13 amino acids. In germline, CDR1 is SGHNT, CDR2 YYREEE (reference sequence). The germline V and J ends were trimmed by 5 bases and 2 bases, with 11 bases remaining between them. CDR3 nucleotides: TGTGCCAGCAGTTCGGACAGCACCTACGAGCAGTACTTC. Amino acid sequence: CASSSDSTYEQYF.

This clonotype was detected many times. The V call is TRBV28, the J call TRBJ1-1; D ambiguous. This CDR3 has 12 residues. The ends were cut back, 5 bases at V and 10 bases at J, with 14 bases in the middle. CDR1 is MDHEN, CDR2 SYDVKM, per germline. The CDR3 nucleotides read TGTGCCAGCAGTCCCTCTCCTTCGGGAGCTTTCTTT. It encodes CASSPSPSGAFF. Supplemented by reference TRBV28 and TRBJ1-1, the full variable domain reads DVKVTQSSRYLVKRTGEKVFLECVQDMDHENMFWYRQDPGLGLRLIYFSYDVKMKEKGDIPEGYSVSREKKERFSLILESASTNQTSMYLCASSPSPSGAFFGQGTRLTVV.

At least ten counts were recorded for this clonotype. The rearrangement joins TRBV29-1 to TRBJ2-3, with TRBD2 matching 7 bases. CDR3 length: 15 residues. Germline V lookup: CDR1 SQVTM, CDR2 ANQGSEA. Germline trimming cut 2 bases from V and 5 bases from J; bases unmatched to any gene: 10. The CDR3 DNA sequence: TGCAGCGTTGAAAGTCCTAGCGGAGTGGTAGATACGCAGTATTTT. This codes for CSVESPSGVVDTQYF.

This clonotype was counted ten times or more. The rearrangement links TRBV5-1 to TRBJ1-6; 7 positions match TRBD1. From germline, CDR1 is SGHRS and CDR2 YFSETQ. The ends lost 4 bases at V and 11 bases at J; junction bases unmatched: 6. This CDR3 spans 13 amino acids. As DNA, the CDR3 is TGCGCCAGCAGCGAGGGGGGGACAGCACCCCTCCACTTT. It codes for CASSEGGTAPLHF.

A few counts support this clonotype. The chain links TRBV7-2 to TRBJ2-7; TRBD2 aligns across 7 bases. The CDR3 has 16 residues. The germline V gene encodes CDR1 SGHTA and CDR2 FQGNSA. Trimming cost V 4 bases and J 4 bases; bases outside gene matches: 13. The CDR3 DNA sequence: TGTGCCAGCAGCTCCGCCTTCGCGGGAGTCCGGTACGAGCAGTACTTC. Its protein product is CASSSAFAGVRYEQYF.

This clonotype was detected ten times or more. The chain combines TRBV5-5 with TRBJ2-1, with D uncertain. With 1 base removed from V and 5 bases from J, the gap between germline ends came to 4 bases. Germline V CDR1 and CDR2: SGHKS, YYEKEE (reference sequence). The CDR3 sequence is 12 residues long. This CDR3 is CASSLLNNEQFF. CDR3 in DNA: TGTGCCAGCAGCTTGTTAAACAATGAGCAGTTCTTC.

This clonotype has more than one count but fewer than ten. The chain is built from TRBV30 and TRBJ1-5; 8 bases map to TRBD1. The V gene's germline CDR1 is GTSNPN and CDR2 SVGIG (reference sequence). The CDR3 totals 14 residues. With V trimmed by 0 bases and J by 4 bases, 2 bases remained unmatched. The CDR3 DNA follows: TGTGCCTGGAGTGTACAGGGGGGTAATCAGCCCCAGCATTTT. This codes for CAWSVQGGNQPQHF.

At least ten counts were recorded for this clonotype. The chain couples TRBV6-6 to TRBJ2-7; TRBD2 aligns across 9 bases. The germline V gene has CDR1 MNHNY and CDR2 SVGAGI (reference sequence). This CDR3 has 15 amino acids. V lost 0 bases to trimming and J lost 2 bases; unmatched junction nucleotides: 2. CDR3 nucleotide sequence: TGTGCCAGCAGTTACTCGGCGGGAGGGACCTACGAGCAGTACTTC. Encoded protein: CASSYSAGGTYEQYF.

The CDR3 protein is CASSELVSGFTEAFF. DNA for the CDR3: TGTGCCAGCAGCGAGTTGGTGAGCGGGTTCACTGAAGCTTTCTTT. The chain combines TRBV9 with TRBJ1-1; unclear D gene. The CDR3 extends over 15 amino acids. Trimming pared 3 bases from V and 4 bases from J, leaving 16 bases between. Germline V CDR1 and CDR2: SGDLS, YYNGEE.